This passage covers 27 T cell receptor beta chains from one sample sequenced in a study of blood T cells in healthy people across ages. Next came a second PCR, run for about 6 to 12 cycles, which used a sample-barcoded 5' primer along with a J-beta primer mix. TCRdb reprocessed the 5' RACE reads with MiXCR, giving one entry per CDR3 protein. The sample lists 1.4 million to 1.5 million distinct CDR3 sequences; 40% to 50% were seen once. The sequenced sample consisted of blood. Source of these receptors: a young woman in good health.

The rearrangement links TRBV6-5 to TRBJ1-1; TRBD1 is a possible D gene (6 bases). V lost 2 bases and J lost 9, with 19 bases in between. The length of the CDR3 is 15 residues. The germline CDR1 and CDR2 sequences are MNHEY and SVGAGI. The CDR3 loop is CASSYLQGRLGKAFF. The CDR3 DNA is TGTGCCAGCAGTTACCTCCAGGGGCGGCTCGGGAAAGCTTTCTTT.

This clonotype came up a few times. The chain couples TRBV25-1 to TRBJ1-1, with 9 bases fitting TRBD1. Trimming removed 0 bases from V and 1 base from J; junction bases left unmatched: 12. Germline V gives CDR1 MGHDK, CDR2 SYGVNS. The CDR3 runs to 19 residues. The DNA of the CDR3 is TGTGCCAGCAGTGAATATTTCACGGACAGGGGACTGAAGAACACTGAAGCTTTCTTT. This sequence encodes CASSEYFTDRGLKNTEAFF.

This clonotype came up a few times. V and J are TRBV6-1 and TRBJ2-3, with no clear D. Germline V lookup: CDR1 MNHNS, CDR2 SASEGT. V dropped 3 bases and J dropped 2 bases, with 18 bases sitting between them. There are 17 residues in the CDR3. The chain's CDR3 is CASSESAVPYDTDTQYF. CDR3 bases: TGTGCCAGCAGTGAGTCTGCAGTTCCTTATGACACAGATACGCAGTATTTT.

The V call is TRBV10-3, the J call TRBJ2-3; TRBD1 agrees at 10 bases. This CDR3 region has 15 residues. V shed 1 base, J shed 3 bases, and the junction held 1 base outside the gene matches. Germline loops: CDR1 ENHRY, CDR2 SYGVKD. Here the CDR3 DNA reads TGTGCCATCAGTGAGTGGACAGGGGGAACAGATACGCAGTATTTT. This sequence encodes CAISEWTGGTDTQYF.

The chain links TRBV28 to TRBJ2-1; a weak D match, TRBD1 (5 bases). Germline lookup yields CDR1 MDHEN and CDR2 SYDVKM. CDR3 length equals 15 residues. Trimming stripped 5 bases from V and 5 bases from J, with 16 bases between. Here the CDR3 reads CASSRRQIKDNEQFF. The CDR3 nucleotides are TGTGCCAGCAGTCGACGACAGATTAAAGACAATGAGCAGTTCTTC.

This rearrangement joins TRBV7-2 to TRBJ2-1, with D possibly being TRBD1 (6 bases). Germline CDR1 is SGHTA and CDR2 is FQGNSA. V was clipped by 5 bases and J by 7 bases, with 12 bases between them. The CDR3 covers 13 residues. CDR3 in DNA: TGTGCCAGCAGCAAACAAACAGGGAATGAGCAGTTCTTC. It is translated as CASSKQTGNEQFF.

The gene calls are TRBV20-1 and TRBJ1-1; 7 bases fit TRBD1. The junction had 6 bases not matched to a gene; V was cut back by 5 bases and J by 0 bases. The germline V gene has CDR1 DFQATT and CDR2 SNEGSKA (reference sequence). This CDR3 has 14 amino acids. This CDR3 reads CSAPYRGLNTEAFF. DNA for the CDR3: TGCAGTGCTCCTTACAGGGGCTTGAACACTGAAGCTTTCTTT.

This chain uses TRBV5-1 with TRBJ2-1, with D perhaps TRBD1 (8 bases). The V end was cut by 4 bases, the J end by 6 bases, with 17 bases between. Per germline, CDR1 SGHRS and CDR2 YFSETQ. The CDR3 runs to 15 residues. CDR3 sequence (DNA): TGCGCCAGCAGCGGCACAGGGGGGGGATCCAATGAGCAGTTCTTC. This sequence encodes CASSGTGGGSNEQFF.

This clonotype was counted ten times or more. The chain recombines TRBV12-3 or TRBV12-4 with TRBJ2-7, with unresolved D. Trimming shortened V by 5 bases and J by 0 bases, and 14 bases separated the two germline ends. The CDR3 length is 15 residues. As DNA, the CDR3 is TGTGCCAGCAGTCCCTCCGGGCTGAGCTCCTACGAGCAGTACTTC. Its translation is CASSPSGLSSYEQYF.

The chain joins TRBV18 to TRBJ1-1; 10 bases map to TRBD1. The V segment lost 3 bases and the J segment 4 bases; nucleotides outside the gene matches: 8. This CDR3 has 16 residues. Germline CDR1 is KGHSH and CDR2 is LQKENI. CDR3 DNA: TGTGCCAGCTCACCGGTTGGACAGGGGGTGGGCACTGAAGCTTTCTTT. Its translation: CASSPVGQGVGTEAFF.

This clonotype was seen only a few times. This rearrangement joins TRBV6-1 to TRBJ2-5; TRBD2 might be the D (6 bases). TRBJ2-7 matches the DNA end more closely, so the J call is doubtful. The CDR3 runs to 13 residues. Germline CDR1 reads MNHNS; CDR2 reads SASEGT. DNA for the CDR3: TGTGCCAGCTTGAGGAGCGGGCCGACCGAGCAGTACTTC. This codes for CASLRSGPTEQYF.

This clonotype was detected only a few times. The rearrangement links TRBV7-2 to TRBJ2-2; a weak D match, TRBD2 (5 bases). Germline assignment: CDR1 SGHTA and CDR2 FQGNSA. V was shortened by 2 bases and J by 7 bases, with 14 bases between the two germline ends. The CDR3 length is 15 residues. CDR3 nucleotide sequence: TGTGCCAGCAGCTTACTGATCGGGGTGGGCGGGGAGCTGTTTTTT. Its translation: CASSLLIGVGGELFF.

This clonotype was seen only a few times. The chain's CDR3 is CASSLYFGVSETQYF. DNA for the CDR3: TGTGCCAGCAGCTTATATTTCGGGGTCTCAGAGACCCAGTACTTC. The rearrangement uses TRBV7-6 and TRBJ2-5, with D possibly matching TRBD2 (5 bases). The CDR3 is 15 residues long. Deletions cut 2 bases from V and 4 bases from J, with 14 bases between. Germline loops: CDR1 SGHVS, CDR2 FNYEAQ.

V gene TRBV6-1 combines with J gene TRBJ2-7, with 11 bases matching TRBD2. Losses at the gene ends were 6 bases for V and 5 bases for J; bases not matched to a gene: 6. The CDR3 spans 14 residues. Germline CDR1 is MNHNS and CDR2 is SASEGT. DNA of the CDR3: TGTGCCAGCAGGGTTAGCGGGAGGGTGGACGAGCAGTACTTC. It codes for CASRVSGRVDEQYF.

V and J are TRBV10-3 and TRBJ1-2, with D maybe TRBD1 (5 bases). Per germline, CDR1 ENHRY and CDR2 SYGVKD. V shed 6 bases and J shed 6 bases, with 11 bases lying between them. The CDR3 is 12 amino acids. CDR3 DNA sequence: TGTGCCATCAGCCGGGGGAGGGATGGCTACACCTTC. It is translated as CAISRGRDGYTF.

The genes are TRBV5-1 and TRBJ1-5; weak D call: TRBD1 (6 bases). Germline assignment: CDR1 SGHRS and CDR2 YFSETQ. This CDR3 spans 16 amino acids. The V and J ends lost 7 bases and 0 bases respectively, with 17 bases between them. The chain's CDR3 is CASGFTGSNSNQPQHF. CDR3 in DNA: TGCGCCAGCGGGTTTACAGGGTCTAATAGCAATCAGCCCCAGCATTTT.

This clonotype has more than one count but fewer than ten. The V call is TRBV18, the J call TRBJ1-2; the D gene is possibly TRBD1 (5 bases). Trimming cost V 3 bases and J 7 bases, with 12 bases left between them. From germline, CDR1 is KGHSH and CDR2 LQKENI. The CDR3 loop spans 13 amino acids. The CDR3, as DNA: TGTGCCAGCTCACCCGCGGGGGATGGTGGCTACACCTTC. Its protein product is CASSPAGDGGYTF. Looking up the rest from reference TRBV18 and TRBJ1-2 gives the full variable domain: NAGVMQNPRHLVRRRGQEARLRCSPMKGHSHVYWYRQLPEEGLKFMVYLQKENIIDESGMPKERFSAEFPKEGPSILRIQQVVRGDSAAYFCASSPAGDGGYTFGSGTRLTVV.

The chain combines TRBV11-1 with TRBJ2-3; 11 bases align to TRBD2. V shed 5 bases, J shed 6 bases, and the junction held 16 bases outside the gene matches. This CDR3 comprises 18 residues. From germline, CDR1 is SGHAT and CDR2 FQDESV (reference sequence). CDR3 region: CASSALPPGASGRDTQYF. CDR3 DNA: TGTGCCAGCAGCGCACTCCCCCCAGGGGCTAGCGGGAGGGATACGCAGTATTTT.

This clonotype has ten or more counts. This rearrangement joins TRBV3-1 to TRBJ1-1; D possibly corresponds to TRBD1 (5 bases). Trimming took off 0 bases at V and 6 bases at J, with 14 bases between the two ends. The CDR3 sequence is 15 residues long. CDR1 and CDR2 (germline): LGHDT, YNNKEL (reference sequence). The CDR3 loop reads CASSQDSSGDAEAFF. The CDR3 coding sequence is TGTGCCAGCAGCCAAGATTCATCCGGGGACGCTGAAGCTTTCTTT.

This clonotype has a single count. This chain joins TRBV7-2 and TRBJ2-5; 10 bases map to TRBD2. The V segment lost 3 bases and the J segment 4 bases; nucleotides outside the gene matches: 5. CDR3 length equals 15 residues. CDR1 and CDR2 (germline): SGHTA, FQGNSA. The CDR3 loop is CASSFFRTSGETQYF. The CDR3 DNA is TGTGCCAGCAGCTTTTTCCGGACTAGCGGAGAGACCCAGTACTTC.

J is TRBJ1-2 and V is TRBV6-2 or TRBV6-3; D ambiguous. From germline, CDR1 is MNHEY and CDR2 SVGEGT. The CDR3 runs to 13 residues. Trimming pared 8 bases from V and 6 bases from J, leaving 16 bases between. CDR3 residues: CASLSGPYDGYTF. In DNA form, the CDR3 reads TGTGCCAGCCTTAGCGGGCCCTATGATGGCTACACCTTC.

CDR3 amino acids: CSAREPHNEQFF. CDR3 bases: TGCAGTGCTAGAGAACCCCACAATGAGCAGTTCTTC. This chain links TRBV20-1 with TRBJ2-1, with no clear D. The V end was cut by 0 bases, the J end by 5 bases, with 5 bases between. The CDR3 runs to 12 residues. The germline CDR1 and CDR2 sequences are DFQATT and SNEGSKA (reference sequence).

This clonotype was observed a single time. The chain combines TRBV18 with TRBJ2-1; the D is unclear. The CDR3 covers 12 residues. V lost 3 bases, J lost 8 bases, and 8 bases lay in between. In germline, CDR1 is KGHSH, CDR2 LQKENI. The CDR3 sequence is CASSPPTYEQFF. Here the CDR3 DNA reads TGTGCCAGCTCACCCCCCACTTATGAGCAGTTCTTC.

The chain recombines TRBV2 with TRBJ2-3, with TRBD1 matching 7 bases. The length of the CDR3 is 17 residues. CDR1 is SNHLY and CDR2 is FYNNEI in the germline V gene. V gave up 6 bases and J gave up 0 bases; unmatched junction bases: 12. DNA of the CDR3: TGTGCCAGCAGGCCAAGACAGGGAGTGGCTAGCACAGATACGCAGTATTTT. This gives the protein CASRPRQGVASTDTQYF.

There are a few counts of this clonotype. The chain employs TRBV11-3 and TRBJ2-3, with 7 bases identical to TRBD1. V was clipped by 5 bases and J by 4 bases; unmatched bases: 21. Germline-derived CDR1 and CDR2 are SGHNT and YENEEA. The CDR3 covers 19 residues. CDR3 nucleotides: TGTGCCAGCAGCCCAGGAAACCGAGGACAGGAAGGAGTATCAGATACGCAGTATTTT. Translated: CASSPGNRGQEGVSDTQYF.

This clonotype appeared a few times. The chain is built from TRBV5-1 and TRBJ2-1, with D maybe TRBD1 (5 bases). Germline values: CDR1 SGHRS, CDR2 YFSETQ. The germline V and J ends were trimmed by 0 bases and 6 bases, with 22 bases remaining between them. This CDR3 spans 18 amino acids. The CDR3 sequence: CASSLVPSGSLGGNEQFF. CDR3 coding DNA: TGCGCCAGCAGCTTGGTGCCATCAGGGTCCCTAGGTGGCAATGAGCAGTTCTTC.

This clonotype turned up a few times. This CDR3 reads CARGYGSSYNEQFF. CDR3 DNA sequence: TGTGCCAGGGGGTACGGGAGCTCCTACAATGAGCAGTTCTTC. This rearrangement joins TRBV21-1 to TRBJ2-1. TRBV21-1 corresponds to a pseudogene. The CDR3 is 14 residues long.